This TCR beta chain emerged from a study of regulatory T cells in long-lasting Graves disease. Study observations and caveats: Persistent disease preferred TRBV28, TRBJ1-2 and TRBJ2-5.

The trim removed 5 bases at V and 4 bases at J, leaving 9 bases unmatched. The germline gives CDR1 SGHTA, CDR2 FQGNSA. The CDR3 totals 17 residues. Only a few counts were recorded for this clonotype. Its target is unknown. Through Arm-PCR of CDR3 regions and iRepertoire HTBI primers, TCR beta libraries were built. TCRdb re-derived calls from the multiplex PCR reads in MiXCR, one entry per CDR3 protein. This sample has 530,000 or so distinct CDR3 sequences, with 13% found just once. The time point: newly diagnosed GD, antithyroid drugs for less than 3 months. PBMC-derived RNA was used for the TCR library. This sample was shared with a second study, whose subject was T cells in Graves' hyperthyroidism and ophthalmopathy. That report notes: HTBI primers drove first-round RT-PCR of the TCR CDR3.

The TCR sequence derives from a man aged 25 to 40 with Graves disease. The chain employs TRBV7-2 and TRBJ1-4, with TRBD1 matching 11 bases. The sample here was peripheral blood mononuclear cells (PBMCs), taken at new diagnosis, from a patient treated with antithyroid drugs. For the CDR3, the DNA is TGTGCCAGCAGCCCCCGGACAGGGGGCTTTGTTAATGAAAAACTGTTTTTT. It specifies CASSPRTGGFVNEKLFF.